This TCR beta chain was recovered during a study of sequential checkpoint blockade in melanoma. The overall study: First-line arms were nivolumab then ipilimumab, or the reverse, randomized 1:1. Each arm's sequence ended with maintenance nivolumab.

Clones were read by immunoSEQ multiplex PCR, and TCRdb kept only the in-frame ones, dropping some. In the table there are about 35,000 clones, just under 85% of which are singletons. V lost 5 bases and J 7 bases, leaving 20 bases between the germline ends. The CDR3 has 15 residues. The germline CDR1 and CDR2 sequences are LNHNV and YYDKDF (reference sequence). On this clone: Different DNA sequences within this sample yield the same CDR3.

The treatment was: randomized to nivolumab then ipilimumab (arm A) or the reverse (arm B). None of the patients previously received DNA-damaging chemotherapy. Sorted cells were live CD3+CD8+, lacking CD19 and CD56, from PBMCs. The sequences come from CD8+ T cells sorted from blood (inferred from file names), collected from a patient given nivolumab and ipilimumab in sequence. This chain uses TRBV15 with TRBJ1-1; TRBD1 might be the D (6 bases). The TCR was taken from a human donor with melanoma. The chain's CDR3 is CATSGGGGGADEAFF. In nucleotides, the CDR3 is TGTGCCACCAGCGGGGGAGGCGGGGGGGCCGATGAAGCTTTCTTT.